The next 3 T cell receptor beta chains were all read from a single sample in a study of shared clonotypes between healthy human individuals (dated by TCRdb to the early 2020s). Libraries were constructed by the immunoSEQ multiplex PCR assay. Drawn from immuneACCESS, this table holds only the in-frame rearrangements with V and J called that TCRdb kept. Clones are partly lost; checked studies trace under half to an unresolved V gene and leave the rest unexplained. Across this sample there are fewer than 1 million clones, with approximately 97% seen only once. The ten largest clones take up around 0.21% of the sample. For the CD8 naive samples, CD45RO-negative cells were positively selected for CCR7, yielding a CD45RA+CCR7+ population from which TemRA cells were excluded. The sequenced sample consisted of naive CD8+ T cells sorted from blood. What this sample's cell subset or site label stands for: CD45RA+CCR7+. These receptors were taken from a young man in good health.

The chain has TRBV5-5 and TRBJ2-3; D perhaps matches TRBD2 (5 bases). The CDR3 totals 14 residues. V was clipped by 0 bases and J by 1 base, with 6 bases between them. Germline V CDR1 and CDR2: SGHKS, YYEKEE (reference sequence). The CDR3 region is CASSLGTGTDTQYF. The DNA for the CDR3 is TGTGCCAGCAGCTTGGGGACTGGCACAGATACGCAGTATTTT. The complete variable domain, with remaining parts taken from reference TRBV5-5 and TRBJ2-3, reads DAGVTQSPTHLIKTRGQQVTLRCSPISGHKSVSWYQQVLGQGPQFIFQYYEKEERGRGNFPDRFSARQFPNYSSELNVNALLLGDSALYLCASSLGTGTDTQYFGPGTRLTVL.

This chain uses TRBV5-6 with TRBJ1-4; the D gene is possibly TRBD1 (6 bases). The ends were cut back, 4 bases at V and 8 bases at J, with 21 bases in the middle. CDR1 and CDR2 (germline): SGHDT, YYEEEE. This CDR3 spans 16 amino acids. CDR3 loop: CASSDGIQGSFEKLFF. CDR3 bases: TGTGCCAGCAGCGACGGGATCCAGGGGAGTTTCGAAAAACTGTTTTTT.

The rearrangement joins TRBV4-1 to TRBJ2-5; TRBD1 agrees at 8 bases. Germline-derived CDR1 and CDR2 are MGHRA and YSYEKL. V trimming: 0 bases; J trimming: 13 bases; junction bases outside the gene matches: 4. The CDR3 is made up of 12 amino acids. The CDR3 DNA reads TGCGCCAGCAGCCAAGATGGACAGGGCCTGTACTTC. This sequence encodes CASSQDGQGLYF.